This T cell receptor (beta chain) was recovered during a study of identical twins. Overall study results and limits: The study drew conclusions from cross-sectional statistical analysis, not from following the same donors.

Healthy Caucasians provided all donations. Comment on this clonotype: Its target is not known.

With template switching, a universal primer site was added, and the cDNA carried unique molecular identifiers. TCRdb processed the 5' RACE reads anew with MiXCR; each CDR3 protein has one entry. The repertoire consists of 350,000 to 450,000 distinct CDR3 sequences, with 15% to 20% occurring once and the leading ten covering less than 15%. The CDR3 loop spans 14 amino acids. The V gene's germline CDR1 is DFQATT and CDR2 SNEGSKA (reference sequence). The chain links TRBV20-1 to TRBJ2-5, with TRBD2 matching over 9 bases. This sequence originates from a man in his fifties in good health. Sequenced sample: naive T cells sorted from blood. The CDR3 DNA sequence: TGCAGCACGGTGGCTAGCGGGAAGGGAGAGACCCAGTACTTC. It specifies CSTVASGKGETQYF.